The clone carrying this T cell receptor beta chain was seen only a few times. The data were produced by immunoSEQ multiplex PCR, yet TCRdb's version contains in-frame clones alone and is incomplete. The table records 130,000 or so clones, over 80% of them present only once. Patients at the Seattle site were enrolled during active infection and followed longitudinally. Germline CDR1 reads MDHEN; CDR2 reads SYDVKM. This CDR3 spans 12 amino acids. Trimming at V came to 6 bases and at J to 3 bases, leaving 2 bases not matched to a gene. The data derive from a study of blood T cell repertoires in COVID-19.

J is TRBJ2-7 and V is TRBV28, with TRBD2 identical over 7 bases. The sequence derives from a man aged 25 to 40 with COVID-19, enrolled during active disease. The specimen sequenced was peripheral blood. The CDR3 sequence: CASSKRDYEQYF. The CDR3 bases are TGTGCCAGCAGCAAGCGGGACTACGAGCAGTACTTC.